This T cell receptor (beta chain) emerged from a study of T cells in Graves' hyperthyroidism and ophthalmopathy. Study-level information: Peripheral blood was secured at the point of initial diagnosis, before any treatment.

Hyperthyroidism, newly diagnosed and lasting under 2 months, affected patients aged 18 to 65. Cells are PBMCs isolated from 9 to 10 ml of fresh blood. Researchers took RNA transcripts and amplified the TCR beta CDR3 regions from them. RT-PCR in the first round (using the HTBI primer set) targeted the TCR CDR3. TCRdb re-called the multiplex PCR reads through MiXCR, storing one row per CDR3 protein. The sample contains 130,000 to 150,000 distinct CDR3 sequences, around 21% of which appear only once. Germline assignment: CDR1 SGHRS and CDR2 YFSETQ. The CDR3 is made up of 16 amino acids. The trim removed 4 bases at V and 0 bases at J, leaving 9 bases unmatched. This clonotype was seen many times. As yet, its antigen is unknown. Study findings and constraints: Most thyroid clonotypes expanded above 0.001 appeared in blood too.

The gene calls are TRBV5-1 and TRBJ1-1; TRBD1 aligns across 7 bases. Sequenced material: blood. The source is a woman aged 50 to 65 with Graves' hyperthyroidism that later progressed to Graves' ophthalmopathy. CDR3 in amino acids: CASSRIGQAMNTEAFF. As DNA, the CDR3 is TGCGCCAGCAGCAGAATAGGACAGGCGATGAACACTGAAGCTTTCTTT.